This TCR beta chain was documented in a study of monozygotic twins with inflammatory bowel disease. Study-wide results and limits: Support was lacking for any single strong IBD-associated signal or clonotype.

The CDR3 covers 11 residues. From germline, CDR1 is KGHSH and CDR2 LQKENI. After re-calling the 5' RACE reads, TCRdb lists one entry per CDR3 protein, DNA absent. The sample spans 140,000 to 150,000 distinct CDR3 sequences; the ten largest clones claim 0.95% to 1.5%. As concerns this clonotype: Its antigen is currently unknown.

V and J are TRBV18 and TRBJ2-7; TCRdb gives TRBD1 as the D gene, but with no DNA this cannot be confirmed. Sequenced material: blood. This clonotype originated in a human donor with ulcerative colitis or Crohn's disease, or a healthy co-twin of an affected twin (not recorded which). This CDR3 is CASSRGDEQYF.